The rows below give T cell receptor beta chains drawn from one sample of a study of T cells in localized non-small cell lung cancer. Libraries were prepared by immunoSEQ multiplex PCR; TCRdb keeps only in-frame clonotypes and omits some of them. The table has 70,000 to 75,000 clones, 65% to 85% seen once; the top ten hold 1.3%. Specimen: peripheral blood, collected before any cancer treatment. These receptor sequences come from a female donor over 55 with stage I lung adenocarcinoma. CDR3s include the opening cysteine and the closing phenylalanine or tryptophan. D genes are given only for firm matches. Only some rows state a clone size, as once, few, many or a class for expanded clones.

J gene	V gene	D gene	clone size	CDR3 DNA	CDR3 protein
TRBJ1-1	TRBV5-4	-	-	TGTGCCAGCAGCCAACCAGTCATGAACACTGAAGCTTTCTTT	CASSQPVMNTEAFF
TRBJ1-1	TRBV19	-	-	TGTGCCAGTAGGTTGCAGAACACTGAAGCTTTCTTT	CASRLQNTEAFF
TRBJ2-7	TRBV6-5	TRBD2	-	TGTGCCAGCAGTCTCGGACTAGCGGGAGGGGGCGAGCAGTACTTC	CASSLGLAGGGEQYF
TRBJ2-2	TRBV7-3	TRBD1	-	TGTGCCAGCAGTAGGACAGGGGGCACCGGGGAGCTGTTTTTT	CASSRTGGTGELFF
TRBJ2-1	TRBV27	-	-	TGTGCCAGCAGTTTATCGGCGCGGCCGGGACTTACGACCTACAATGAGCAGTTCTTC	CASSLSARPGLTTYNEQFF
TRBJ2-5	TRBV7-8	-	-	TGTGCCAGCAGCTTAGGGCCAGAAGGGAGGGAGACCCAGTACTTC	CASSLGPEGRETQYF
TRBJ1-5	TRBV7-8	TRBD1	-	TGTGCCAGCAGCTTAAGGGACAGGGATAATCAGCCCCAGCATTTT	CASSLRDRDNQPQHF
TRBJ2-7	TRBV11-2	TRBD2	-	TGTGCCAGCAGCTTAGTGCGCGGGGGGGCATCGTACGAGCAGTACTTC	CASSLVRGGASYEQYF
TRBJ1-6	TRBV5-1	-	few	TGCGCCAGCAGCACCCTATACCCGGATTCACCCCTCCACTTT	CASSTLYPDSPLHF
TRBJ2-5	TRBV21-1	-	once	TGTGCCAGCAGCAAAGGGCCGGACAGGGAACAAGAGACCCAGTACTTC	CASSKGPDREQETQYF
TRBJ2-7	TRBV2	-	-	TGTGCCAGCAGTGAAACGGGGTACTCCCCCGAGCAGTACTTC	CASSETGYSPEQYF